What follows describes a single T cell receptor (beta chain). Sequencing was performed with immunoSEQ multiplex PCR; in TCRdb, only in-frame clones are kept and a portion is missing. Of 29,000 or so clones in the sample, 84% were seen once. These data belong to a study of PD-L1 blockade in urothelial cancer. Across the study: Intravenous atezolizumab, 1,200 mg every 3 weeks, was begun by patients in about 2014. At 6 weeks and at 3 weeks (second dose) after treatment start, blood was analyzed.

Time point specified: peripheral blood 6 weeks after treatment start. The source is a man between 70 and 80 years old with urothelial cancer. Specimen: PBMCs, collected around atezolizumab (anti-PD-L1) treatment.

The CDR3 sequence: CARGQGVNTEAFF. In nucleotides, the CDR3 is TGTGCCAGGGGGCAGGGGGTTAACACTGAAGCTTTCTTT. The rearrangement joins TRBV2 to TRBJ1-1, with 7 bases fitting TRBD1. Germline assignment: CDR1 SNHLY and CDR2 FYNNEI. This CDR3 contains 13 residues. V lost 9 bases, J lost 2 bases, and 6 bases stayed unmatched.